Each of the 31 T cell receptor beta chains below was sequenced from the same sample in a study of blood T cell repertoires in COVID-19. The table came from immunoSEQ multiplex PCR; TCRdb's copy has only in-frame clones and leaves some out. Of a few hundred thousand clones listed, approximately 85% are singletons. Source material: peripheral blood. All receptors come from a woman aged 70 to 79 with acute or convalescent COVID-19.

In its sample, this clone was seen once. The gene calls are TRBV4-1 and TRBJ2-2; 11 bases agree with TRBD2. The CDR3 sequence is 19 residues long. After removal of 0 bases from V and 0 bases from J, the junction contained 6 bases not matched to a gene. CDR1 MGHRA and CDR2 YSYEKL come from the germline V gene. This CDR3 is CASSQDGTSGFANTGELFF. The DNA for the CDR3 is TGCGCCAGCAGCCAAGATGGGACTAGCGGCTTCGCGAACACCGGGGAGCTGTTTTTT.

This clone has only a few counts. The sample carries other DNA sequences with the same CDR3. V and J are TRBV6-5 and TRBJ1-5; tentatively, D is TRBD1 (5 bases). CDR1 MNHEY and CDR2 SVGAGI come from the germline V gene. V dropped 7 bases and J dropped 5 bases, with 15 bases sitting between them. The CDR3 is made up of 14 amino acids. The CDR3 protein is CASTPTGAYQPQHF. As DNA, the CDR3 is TGTGCCAGCACCCCTACAGGAGCCTATCAGCCCCAGCATTTT.

The chain employs TRBV7-3 and TRBJ2-1; 8 bases are shared with TRBD2. The CDR3 extends over 15 amino acids. Per the germline V gene, CDR1 is SGHTA and CDR2 is FQGTGA. J lost 8 bases, V lost 7 bases, and 13 bases had no gene match. CDR3 region: CASTPPAGGQHEQFF. CDR3 nucleotide sequence: TGTGCCAGCACCCCCCCCGCGGGGGGTCAACATGAGCAGTTCTTC.

The chain has TRBV7-6 and TRBJ2-2; a possible D gene is TRBD1 (5 bases). Trimming took 4 bases from V and 4 from J, leaving 13 bases between them. CDR3 length: 15 residues. Germline V gene lookup returns CDR1 SGHVS and CDR2 FNYEAQ. CDR3 region: CASSSDVGATGELFF. In DNA, the CDR3 is TGTGCCAGCAGCTCAGATGTTGGGGCCACCGGGGAGCTGTTTTTT. Looking up the rest from reference TRBV7-6 and TRBJ2-2 gives the full variable domain: GAGVSQSPRYKVTKRGQDVALRCDPISGHVSLYWYRQALGQGPEFLTYFNYEAQQDKSGLPNDRFSAERPEGSISTLTIQRTEQRDSAMYRCASSSDVGATGELFFGEGSRLTVL.

The chain recombines TRBV30 with TRBJ1-2, with D possibly TRBD1 on 5 matching bases. Germline CDR1 reads GTSNPN; CDR2 reads SVGIG (reference sequence). Trimming took off 3 bases at V and 5 bases at J, with 13 bases between the two ends. There are 13 residues in the CDR3. The CDR3 nucleotides read TGTGCCTGGAGCCTACGGGGGAGGTATGGCTACACCTTC. Translated, it gives CAWSLRGRYGYTF.

This clone was counted a few times. This chain links TRBV24-1 with TRBJ1-1, with D maybe TRBD1 (6 bases). Germline CDR1 and CDR2: KGHDR and SFDVKD. Trimming took off 5 bases at V and 1 base at J, with 16 bases between the two ends. The CDR3 has 16 residues. The CDR3 nucleotides read TGTGCCACCAGTGCCGGAGCGGGACACCGGAACACTGAAGCTTTCTTT. Its protein is CATSAGAGHRNTEAFF.

V gene TRBV2 combines with J gene TRBJ1-2, with D perhaps TRBD1 (6 bases). V dropped 6 bases and J dropped 1 base, with 15 bases sitting between them. This CDR3 has 15 residues. The germline V gene has CDR1 SNHLY and CDR2 FYNNEI. The CDR3 spells CASSDGGRGNYGYTF. In DNA, the CDR3 is TGTGCCAGCAGCGATGGGGGCAGGGGTAACTATGGCTACACCTTC.

The rearrangement uses TRBV5-1 and TRBJ2-3; 7 positions agree with TRBD1. Germline V gene data show CDR1 as SGHRS and CDR2 as YFSETQ. This CDR3 has 15 amino acids. V lost 3 bases, J lost 3 bases, and 7 bases stayed unmatched. The CDR3 bases are TGCGCCAGCAGCTGGTCGGGACAGATGACAGATACGCAGTATTTT. Translation gives CASSWSGQMTDTQYF.

This clone is a singleton in its sample. The chain carries TRBV15 and TRBJ1-1; D is possibly TRBD1 (6 bases). Trimming took 3 bases from V and 8 from J, leaving 13 bases between them. Germline V gene lookup returns CDR1 LNHNV and CDR2 YYDKDF (reference sequence). The CDR3 runs 13 residues. The CDR3 here is CATSSSPGGEAFF. In nucleotides, the CDR3 is TGTGCCACCAGCAGTTCGCCGGGGGGCGAAGCTTTCTTT.

The sample holds a few counts of this clone. The chain links TRBV2 to TRBJ2-5; possibly TRBD2 for D (5 bases). This CDR3 is built from 12 residues. Trimming took off 6 bases at V and 2 bases at J, with 7 bases between the two ends. CDR1 is SNHLY and CDR2 is FYNNEI in the germline V gene. CDR3 loop: CASRRLQETQYF. The CDR3 nucleotides are TGTGCCAGCAGAAGACTACAAGAGACCCAGTACTTC.

V gene TRBV2 combines with J gene TRBJ2-1; 9 bases match TRBD2. Germline CDR1 reads SNHLY; CDR2 reads FYNNEI. Trimming took 3 bases from V and 4 from J; bases not matched to a gene: 4. The CDR3 has 15 amino acids. The CDR3 is CASSEASGVYNEQFF. The CDR3 DNA reads TGTGCCAGCAGTGAGGCTAGCGGGGTGTACAATGAGCAGTTCTTC.

The J gene is TRBJ1-6, the V gene TRBV7-3; D is possibly TRBD1 (5 bases). V gave up 6 bases and J gave up 7 bases, with 13 bases separating them. The CDR3 consists of 14 residues. CDR1 and CDR2 (germline): SGHTA, FQGTGA. CDR3 coding DNA: TGTGCCAGCAGGTCCCAGGGAACCAATTCACCCCTCCACTTT. Its translation: CASRSQGTNSPLHF. Filled out from reference TRBV7-3 and TRBJ1-6, the complete variable domain reads GAGVSQTPSNKVTEKGKYVELRCDPISGHTALYWYRQSLGQGPEFLIYFQGTGAADDSGLPNDRFFAVRPEGSVSTLKIQRTERGDSAVYLCASRSQGTNSPLHFGNGTRLTVT.

In its sample, this clone was seen once. This rearrangement joins TRBV19 to TRBJ1-4; TRBD1 matches 8 bases. Germline CDR1 reads LNHDA; CDR2 reads SQIVND (reference sequence). This CDR3 is 13 amino acids long. The ends lost 6 bases at V and 8 bases at J; junction bases unmatched: 5. CDR3 in DNA: TGTGCCAGTAGGGGACAGGCTCTCGAAAAACTGTTTTTT. This gives the protein CASRGQALEKLFF.

V and J are TRBV9 and TRBJ1-2, with a tentative D call TRBD1 (6 bases). The CDR3 runs to 14 residues. V was clipped by 3 bases and J by 7 bases, with 16 bases between them. The V gene's germline CDR1 is SGDLS and CDR2 YYNGEE. The CDR3 bases are TGTGCCAGCAGCGCACAGGGAGGGCTGAGTGGCTACACCTTC. Its translation is CASSAQGGLSGYTF. Supplemented by reference TRBV9 and TRBJ1-2, the full variable domain reads DSGVTQTPKHLITATGQRVTLRCSPRSGDLSVYWYQQSLDQGLQFLIQYYNGEERAKGNILERFSAQQFPDLHSELNLSSLELGDSALYFCASSAQGGLSGYTFGSGTRLTVV.

The V gene is TRBV5-1, the J gene TRBJ1-4; 9 bases match TRBD1. The CDR3 is 16 amino acids. Trimming at V came to 0 bases and at J to 8 bases, leaving 8 bases not matched to a gene. CDR1 and CDR2 from the germline V gene are SGHRS and YFSETQ. CDR3 DNA sequence: TGCGCCAGCAGCTTGGAGGCGGGACAGGGTGGCGAAAAACTGTTTTTT. It translates to CASSLEAGQGGEKLFF. The variable domain in full, completed from reference TRBV5-1 and TRBJ1-4, reads KAGVTQTPRYLIKTRGQQVTLSCSPISGHRSVSWYQQTPGQGLQFLFEYFSETQRNKGNFPGRFSGRQFSNSRSEMNVSTLELGDSALYLCASSLEAGQGGEKLFFGSGTQLSVL.

This clone showed up just a few times. This chain joins TRBV30 and TRBJ1-5; the match to TRBD1 covers 10 bases. Germline V gene data show CDR1 as GTSNPN and CDR2 as SVGIG (reference sequence). This CDR3 contains 15 residues. Unmatched junction bases numbered 6, after V lost 0 bases and J lost 7 bases. The CDR3 is CAWSVLGTGDQPQHF. CDR3 nucleotides: TGTGCCTGGAGTGTCTTGGGGACAGGGGACCAGCCCCAGCATTTT.

This chain uses TRBV18 with TRBJ1-1; TRBD1 aligns across 8 bases. With V trimmed by 5 bases and J by 8 bases, 10 bases remained unmatched. Germline values: CDR1 KGHSH, CDR2 LQKENI. The CDR3 is made up of 14 amino acids. CDR3: CASSYGQGGREAFF. In DNA, the CDR3 is TGTGCCAGCTCATACGGACAGGGAGGGCGAGAAGCTTTCTTT. Combining the CDR3 with reference TRBV18 and TRBJ1-1 gives the whole variable domain NAGVMQNPRHLVRRRGQEARLRCSPMKGHSHVYWYRQLPEEGLKFMVYLQKENIIDESGMPKERFSAEFPKEGPSILRIQQVVRGDSAAYFCASSYGQGGREAFFGQGTRLTVV.

The CDR3 here is CASSLGEGQHFSIPDTQYF. The CDR3 DNA reads as TGTGCCAGCAGCTTAGGAGAGGGACAGCACTTTAGCATTCCAGATACGCAGTATTTT. V usage is TRBV7-2 and J usage is TRBJ2-3, with 7 bases fitting TRBD1. The CDR3 has 19 residues. Germline values: CDR1 SGHTA, CDR2 FQGNSA. The ends lost 1 base at V and 4 bases at J; junction bases unmatched: 17.

V usage is TRBV6-2 or TRBV6-3 and J usage is TRBJ2-7; 7 nucleotides line up with TRBD2. Germline trimming cut 3 bases from V and 7 bases from J; bases unmatched to any gene: 0. The CDR3 is 11 residues long. Looked up from germline, CDR1 is MNHEY and CDR2 is SVGEGT. In nucleotides, the CDR3 is TGTGCCAGCAGTTATAGCGGGGAGCAGTACTTC. It translates to CASSYSGEQYF.

The chain carries TRBV12-3 or TRBV12-4 and TRBJ1-2, with D uncertain. The CDR3 has 13 residues. Trimming left V 4 bases short and J 8 bases short, with 14 bases between. CDR3 region: CASSSANVIGYTF. The CDR3 DNA reads as TGTGCCAGCAGTTCCGCTAACGTGATCGGCTACACCTTC.

This clone was detected only once. This chain connects TRBV6-5 to TRBJ2-7; a weak D match, TRBD1 (5 bases). The germline V and J ends were trimmed by 7 bases and 3 bases, with 13 bases remaining between them. The CDR3 covers 13 residues. Germline lookup yields CDR1 MNHEY and CDR2 SVGAGI. The CDR3 DNA sequence: TGTGCCAGCAATTCTGGACAAAACTACGAGCAGTACTTC. It translates to CASNSGQNYEQYF.

In its sample, this clone was seen once. The V and J genes are TRBV15 and TRBJ1-1; the match to TRBD1 covers 9 bases. This CDR3 has 15 residues. Germline V gives CDR1 LNHNV, CDR2 YYDKDF (reference sequence). V trimming: 8 bases; J trimming: 4 bases; junction bases outside the gene matches: 11. The CDR3, as DNA: TGTGCCACCGGGACAGGGAGTTTCGGAAGCACTGAAGCTTTCTTT. It codes for CATGTGSFGSTEAFF.

V and J are TRBV19 and TRBJ2-5; 7 nucleotides align to TRBD2. There are 14 residues in the CDR3. V trimming: 1 base; J trimming: 2 bases; junction bases outside the gene matches: 1. Germline V gene data show CDR1 as LNHDA and CDR2 as SQIVND (reference sequence). Here the CDR3 reads CASSIGGGQETQYF. The CDR3 nucleotides read TGTGCCAGTAGTATAGGCGGGGGACAAGAGACCCAGTACTTC.

This clone was detected only a few times. The chain couples TRBV18 to TRBJ1-3; D might be TRBD1 (6 bases). V was clipped by 3 bases and J by 6 bases, with 12 bases between them. The CDR3 loop spans 14 amino acids. Germline values: CDR1 KGHSH, CDR2 LQKENI. CDR3 bases: TGTGCCAGCTCACCGCAGGGGAAAGAAAACACCATATATTTT. Protein product: CASSPQGKENTIYF.

This chain uses TRBV5-5 with TRBJ2-3; D is undetermined. This CDR3 has 13 amino acids. The V gene lost 4 bases and the J gene lost 3 bases, with 9 bases spanning the gap. CDR1 SGHKS and CDR2 YYEKEE come from the germline V gene (reference sequence). For the CDR3, the DNA is TGTGCCAGCAGCCCCACAGCTACAGATACGCAGTATTTT. It encodes CASSPTATDTQYF.

Regarding this clone: This sample includes further DNA sequences coding for the same CDR3. The J gene is TRBJ1-2, the V gene TRBV5-1, with D hard to call. Germline V gives CDR1 SGHRS, CDR2 YFSETQ. V was pared by 0 bases and J by 4 bases, with 7 bases between. The CDR3 length is 13 residues. CDR3 sequence (DNA): TGCGCCAGCAGCTTGGACGGAGGCTATGGCTACACCTTC. It yields the protein CASSLDGGYGYTF.

The chain uses TRBV18 and TRBJ1-5, with D possibly being TRBD1 (6 bases). Trimming left V 3 bases short and J 4 bases short, with 10 bases between. The CDR3 loop spans 14 amino acids. Germline V gene lookup returns CDR1 KGHSH and CDR2 LQKENI. This chain's CDR3 is CASSPGQINQPQHF. CDR3 nucleotides: TGTGCCAGCTCACCCGGACAGATTAATCAGCCCCAGCATTTT.

The chain employs TRBV6-5 and TRBJ2-7; D might be TRBD1 (6 bases). The CDR3 extends over 13 amino acids. From germline, CDR1 is MNHEY and CDR2 SVGAGI. V was trimmed by 6 bases and J by 2 bases, leaving 11 bases between them. The CDR3 DNA sequence: TGTGCCAGCAGAGCCGGGACAACCTACGAGCAGTACTTC. It codes for CASRAGTTYEQYF.

The chain has TRBV20-1 and TRBJ1-2; the D is unclear. Per germline, CDR1 DFQATT and CDR2 SNEGSKA (reference sequence). CDR3 length: 11 amino acids. V dropped 6 bases and J dropped 7 bases, with 12 bases sitting between them. The CDR3 reads CSAPSPGGYTF. The CDR3 DNA reads as TGCAGTGCACCGAGCCCCGGTGGCTACACCTTC.

This clone was observed once. The chain is built from TRBV19 and TRBJ2-5, with D perhaps TRBD1 (6 bases). This CDR3 contains 13 residues. Looked up from germline, CDR1 is LNHDA and CDR2 is SQIVND (reference sequence). The V and J ends lost 4 bases and 4 bases respectively, with 10 bases between them. The CDR3 reads CASSTYRVETQYF. The CDR3, as DNA: TGTGCCAGTAGTACCTACAGGGTAGAGACCCAGTACTTC.

V is TRBV14 and J is TRBJ2-1, with 9 bases aligning to TRBD2. CDR3 size: 19 residues. Germline CDR1 is SGHDN and CDR2 is FVKESK. V lost 1 base, J lost 3 bases, and 13 bases stayed unmatched. DNA of the CDR3: TGTGCCAGCAGCCAAGTGGAGATGCTAGCGGGGCCCATCTACAATGAGCAGTTCTTC. It codes for CASSQVEMLAGPIYNEQFF.